The next 18 T cell receptor beta chains were all read from a single sample in a study of Ad26.COV2.S vaccination and SARS-CoV-2 variants. Sequenced by immunoSEQ multiplex PCR; TCRdb stores in-frame clones only, minus some. This table holds 300,000 to 350,000 clones, 80% to 90% found once. Sample treatment: 15 to 20 received Ad26.COV2.S at low or high dose, single or two shots; 5 received placebo; per-sample allocation not given. Sampling was done on day 63 after the first vaccine or placebo injection. The sequencing used peripheral blood, collected in a trial of Ad26.COV2.S vaccine versus placebo. The origin of the receptors is a person aged 18 to 65 who received the Ad26.COV2.S COVID-19 vaccine or a placebo.

This chain uses TRBV29-1 with TRBJ2-1, with 11 positions matching TRBD2. CDR3 length equals 16 residues. Germline-derived CDR1 and CDR2 are SQVTM and ANQGSEA. The trim removed 1 base at V and 4 bases at J, leaving 6 bases unmatched. In DNA form, the CDR3 reads TGCAGCGTTGAAGGGGCAGGGACTAGCGGTTACAATGAGCAGTTCTTC. This gives the protein CSVEGAGTSGYNEQFF.

The gene calls are TRBV5-6 and TRBJ2-5, with 9 bases aligning to TRBD1. Germline-derived CDR1 and CDR2 are SGHDT and YYEEEE. V lost 2 bases, J lost 5 bases, and 7 bases stayed unmatched. The CDR3 runs 15 residues. The CDR3 DNA reads TGTGCCAGCAGCTTTTTACAGGGGGCTGGTGAGACCCAGTACTTC. Its protein product is CASSFLQGAGETQYF.

The rearrangement joins TRBV9 to TRBJ2-1; D unclear. From germline, CDR1 is SGDLS and CDR2 YYNGEE. The CDR3 runs to 17 residues. The V gene lost 2 bases and the J gene lost 7 bases, with 22 bases spanning the gap. DNA of the CDR3: TGTGCCAGCAGCGTTTCCCCCACTACTCAAGGCAGGAATGAGCAGTTCTTC. It yields the protein CASSVSPTTQGRNEQFF.

The chain uses TRBV7-2 and TRBJ2-7; 8 positions agree with TRBD1. This CDR3 spans 15 amino acids. J was trimmed by 2 bases and V by 1 base; bases with no gene match: 4. Germline V CDR1 and CDR2: SGHTA, FQGNSA. CDR3 sequence: CASSLEPTGAYEQYF. Written as DNA, the CDR3 is TGTGCCAGCAGCTTAGAGCCGACAGGGGCCTACGAGCAGTACTTC.

This sequence joins TRBV11-2 and TRBJ2-7, with TRBD2 matching 9 bases. This CDR3 contains 16 residues. V lost 5 bases, J lost 2 bases, and 10 bases stayed unmatched. Germline lookup yields CDR1 SGHAT and CDR2 FQNNGV. CDR3 coding DNA: TGTGCCAGCAGCACTCTAGCGGGAAAGACTCCCTACGAGCAGTACTTC. Translating gives CASSTLAGKTPYEQYF.

The genes are TRBV12-5 and TRBJ1-3, with 8 positions matching TRBD1. CDR1 and CDR2 (germline): LGHNT, FRNRAP. The CDR3 loop spans 16 amino acids. The V gene end was trimmed by 2 bases and the J gene end by 0 bases; junction bases not matched to a gene: 3. The chain's CDR3 is CASGLRGTGSGNTIYF. CDR3 nucleotide sequence: TGTGCTAGTGGTTTGAGAGGGACAGGCTCTGGAAACACCATATATTTT. The whole variable domain, remainder taken from reference TRBV12-5 and TRBJ1-3, is DARVTQTPRHKVTEMGQEVTMRCQPILGHNTVFWYRQTMMQGLELLAYFRNRAPLDDSGMPKDRFSAEMPDATLATLKIQPSEPRDSAVYFCASGLRGTGSGNTIYFGEGSWLTVV.

The V and J genes are TRBV7-9 and TRBJ1-2; D not certain. The CDR3 extends over 12 amino acids. Germline V CDR1 and CDR2: SEHNR, FQNEAQ (reference sequence). With 1 base removed from V and 8 bases from J, the gap between germline ends came to 8 bases. CDR3 coding DNA: TGTGCCAGCAGCTTAGTGGCGGGCGGCTACACCTTC. It codes for CASSLVAGGYTF. Drawing the rest from reference TRBV7-9 and TRBJ1-2, the complete variable domain is DTGVSQNPRHKITKRGQNVTFRCDPISEHNRLYWYRQTLGQGPEFLTYFQNEAQLEKSRLLSDRFSAERPKGSFSTLEIQRTEQGDSAMYLCASSLVAGGYTFGSGTRLTVV.

The chain couples TRBV28 to TRBJ2-1; D not certain. CDR1 MDHEN and CDR2 SYDVKM come from the germline V gene. The V gene lost 3 bases and the J gene lost 4 bases, with 4 bases spanning the gap. The CDR3 covers 12 residues. This CDR3 reads CASSFRYNEQFF. In nucleotides, the CDR3 is TGTGCCAGCAGTTTTCGATACAATGAGCAGTTCTTC.

This clone has more than one count but fewer than ten. This chain links TRBV3-1 (or the pseudogene TRBV3-2) with TRBJ1-6; 8 bases map to TRBD1. This CDR3 has 15 amino acids. J gave up 6 bases and V 2 bases, and 3 bases lay outside the gene matches. Germline V lookup: CDR1 LGHDT, CDR2 YNNKEL (reference sequence). The CDR3 bases are TGTGCCAGCAGCCAATCCGGGACAGGTAATTCACCCCTCCACTTT. Translation: CASSQSGTGNSPLHF.

The chain couples TRBV24-1 to TRBJ2-3; D is unclear. V was cut by 4 bases and J by 5 bases, with 12 bases left in between. Looked up from germline, CDR1 is KGHDR and CDR2 is SFDVKD. This CDR3 is built from 14 residues. The chain's CDR3 is CATSDIPPGDTQYF. The CDR3 DNA follows: TGTGCCACCAGTGACATACCGCCGGGAGATACGCAGTATTTT.

The chain links TRBV6-5 to TRBJ2-7; D might be TRBD1 (6 bases). V was cut by 7 bases and J by 6 bases, with 10 bases left in between. In germline, CDR1 is MNHEY, CDR2 SVGAGI. This CDR3 region has 11 residues. The CDR3 loop reads CASIGGSEQYF. DNA for the CDR3: TGTGCCAGCATAGGGGGAAGCGAGCAGTACTTC.

The rearrangement joins TRBV10-3 to TRBJ1-5; weak D call: TRBD1 (5 bases). Trimming pared 9 bases from V and 2 bases from J, leaving 14 bases between. In germline, CDR1 is ENHRY, CDR2 SYGVKD. The CDR3 spans 14 residues. The DNA of the CDR3 is TGTGCCATTGGGGACCGGGGGGGCAATCAGCCCCAGCATTTT. It codes for CAIGDRGGNQPQHF.

The chain employs TRBV4-2 and TRBJ2-4, with D perhaps being TRBD1 or TRBD2 (5 bases each). Trimming shortened V by 9 bases and J by 7 bases, and 16 bases separated the two germline ends. This CDR3 is 13 amino acids long. CDR1 and CDR2 from the germline V gene are LGHNA and YNFKEQ. The chain's CDR3 is CASSLSGLNIQYF. The CDR3 nucleotides read TGTGCCAGTTCGCTCTCGGGGCTGAACATTCAGTACTTC.

The rearrangement uses TRBV5-1 and TRBJ1-1; D not certain. CDR1 is SGHRS and CDR2 is YFSETQ in the germline V gene. Deletions cut 1 base from V and 7 bases from J, with 8 bases between. The CDR3 spans 12 residues. The DNA for the CDR3 is TGCGCCAGCAGCTTGCCCGGTCATGAAGCTTTCTTT. It yields the protein CASSLPGHEAFF.

This chain joins TRBV10-2 and TRBJ2-2, with 7 bases fitting TRBD1. The CDR3 is made up of 14 amino acids. Germline V gene sequence: CDR1 WSHSY, CDR2 SAAADI. V gave up 9 bases and J gave up 4 bases; unmatched junction bases: 8. This CDR3 is CASSRTGSTGELFF. In DNA form, the CDR3 reads TGCGCCAGTTCGAGGACAGGCAGCACCGGGGAGCTGTTTTTT.

The chain carries TRBV19 and TRBJ2-1; D perhaps matches TRBD2 (7 bases). The CDR3 loop spans 14 amino acids. The V end lost 5 bases, the J end lost 5 bases, and 13 bases lay between the germline ends. Per germline, CDR1 LNHDA and CDR2 SQIVND (reference sequence). The CDR3 sequence is CASSFRGGDNEQFF. In DNA form, the CDR3 reads TGTGCCAGTAGTTTCAGGGGAGGGGACAATGAGCAGTTCTTC.

This rearrangement joins TRBV7-9 to TRBJ2-3; 16 bases agree with TRBD2. CDR3 length equals 19 residues. The V gene end was trimmed by 1 base and the J gene end by 4 bases; junction bases not matched to a gene: 8. The germline CDR1 and CDR2 sequences are SEHNR and FQNEAQ (reference sequence). CDR3 sequence: CASSLGQGGLAGGPDTQYF. The CDR3 nucleotides read TGTGCCAGCAGCTTAGGACAGGGGGGACTAGCGGGAGGGCCAGATACGCAGTATTTT.

The CDR3 region has the DNA TGCAGCGTTGAAGAAGGCCCCTACGAGCAGTACTTC. Translating it yields CSVEEGPYEQYF. The V gene is TRBV29-1, the J gene TRBJ2-7; D gene uncertain. V was trimmed by 0 bases and J by 2 bases, leaving 5 bases between them. The CDR3 totals 12 residues. Germline-derived CDR1 and CDR2 are SQVTM and ANQGSEA.